This T cell receptor beta chain comes out of a study of CXCR3-negative and CXCR3-positive naive CD8 T cells. The study made its TRB cDNA libraries by 5' RACE, adding UMI labels. TCRdb re-called the 5' RACE reads, yielding one record per CDR3 amino acid sequence without DNA. This sample's clone table lists 100,000 to 150,000 distinct CDR3 sequences. Comment on this clonotype: The antigen remains unidentified.

Germline-derived CDR1 and CDR2 are PRHDT and FYEKMQ (reference sequence). The CDR3 covers 14 residues. CD8+ T cell subsets were each sorted in triplicate, more than 250,000 cells apiece. A CD45RO-CCR7+CD27+CD95- phenotype identified naive CD8+ T cells. Study results and caveats: Similar levels of surface CD5 were seen between naive subsets; TCR strength was inferred from TRB CDR3 properties. TRBV-TRBJ usage matched between naive CXCR3-negative and CXCR3-positive cells but not between memory cells.

The clonotype originates from a human donor in good health. Some clones in this sample may be carry-over from other donors' samples. J is TRBJ1-2 and V is TRBV13. Material for sequencing was naive CXCR3- CD8+ T cells from blood. This sample's subset: CD45RO-CCR7+CD27+CD95- naive CD8+ T cells lacking CXCR3 (TNR3-). The CDR3: CASSLGAVDYGYTF.